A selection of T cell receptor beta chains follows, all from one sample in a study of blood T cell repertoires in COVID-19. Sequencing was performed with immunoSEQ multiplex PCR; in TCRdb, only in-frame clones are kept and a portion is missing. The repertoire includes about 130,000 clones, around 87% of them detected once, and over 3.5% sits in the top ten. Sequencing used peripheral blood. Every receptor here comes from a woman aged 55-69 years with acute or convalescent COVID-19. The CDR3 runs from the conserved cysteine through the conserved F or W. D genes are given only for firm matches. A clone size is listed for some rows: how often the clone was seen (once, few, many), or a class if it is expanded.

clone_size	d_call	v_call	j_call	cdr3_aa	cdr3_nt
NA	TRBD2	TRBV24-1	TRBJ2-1	CATSASVWSGGSYNEQFF	TGTGCCACCAGTGCGAGTGTTTGGAGCGGGGGTTCCTACAATGAGCAGTTCTTC
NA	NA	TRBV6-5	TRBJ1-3	CASRLGTSGNTIYF	TGTGCCAGCAGGTTGGGGACTTCTGGAAACACCATATATTTT
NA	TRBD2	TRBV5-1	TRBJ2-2	CASPLLGEAGGPENTGELFF	TGCGCCAGCCCGTTGCTAGGGGAAGCGGGAGGGCCGGAGAACACCGGGGAGCTGTTTTTT
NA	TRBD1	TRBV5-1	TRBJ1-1	CASSFQGGEASEAFF	TGCGCCAGCAGCTTCCAGGGGGGAGAGGCTTCTGAAGCTTTCTTT
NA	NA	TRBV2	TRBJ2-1	CASLAGTYNEQFF	TGTGCCAGCCTGGCGGGGACCTACAATGAGCAGTTCTTC
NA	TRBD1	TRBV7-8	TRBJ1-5	CASSKRDRDNQPQHF	TGTGCCAGCAGCAAACGGGACAGGGATAATCAGCCCCAGCATTTT
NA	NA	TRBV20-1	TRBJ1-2	CSASGGTNYGYTF	TGCAGTGCTAGTGGAGGGACTAACTATGGCTACACCTTC
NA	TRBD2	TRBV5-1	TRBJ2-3	CASSLVLLADLTDTQYF	TGCGCCAGCAGCTTGGTATTGCTAGCGGATCTCACAGATACGCAGTATTTT
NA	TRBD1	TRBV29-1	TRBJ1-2	CSVPGQGYYGYTF	TGCAGCGTTCCCGGACAGGGTTATTATGGCTACACCTTC
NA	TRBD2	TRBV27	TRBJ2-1	CASSPTRTSREQFF	TGTGCCAGCAGCCCAACCAGGACTAGCCGTGAGCAGTTCTTC
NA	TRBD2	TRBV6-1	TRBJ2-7	CASSDRTSGLTPHYEQYF	TGTGCCAGCAGTGATAGGACTAGCGGGCTAACCCCCCACTACGAGCAGTACTTC
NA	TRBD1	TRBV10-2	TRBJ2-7	CATEGQNYEQYF	TGCGCCACCGAGGGACAGAACTACGAGCAGTACTTC
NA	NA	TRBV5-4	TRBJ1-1	CASSLEVRTEAFF	TGTGCCAGCAGCTTAGAGGTTCGTACTGAAGCTTTCTTT
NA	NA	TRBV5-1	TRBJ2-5	CASSLELQETQYF	TGCGCCAGCAGCTTGGAACTACAAGAGACCCAGTACTTC
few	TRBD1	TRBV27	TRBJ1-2	CASSWGRGRGYTF	TGTGCCAGCAGTTGGGGCAGGGGGCGAGGCTACACCTTC
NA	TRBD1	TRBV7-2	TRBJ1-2	CASRRGQGYGYTF	TGTGCCAGCAGGCGGGGACAGGGCTATGGCTACACCTTC
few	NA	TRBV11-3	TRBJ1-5	CASSWGGGGQPQHF	TGTGCCAGCAGCTGGGGTGGGGGAGGTCAGCCCCAGCATTTT
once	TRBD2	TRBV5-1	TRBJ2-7	CASHSGGAGGEQYF	TGCGCCAGCCATTCGGGCGGGGCCGGGGGGGAGCAGTACTTC
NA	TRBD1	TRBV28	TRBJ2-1	CASSTGTGLNEQFF	TGTGCCAGCAGCACCGGGACAGGATTAAATGAGCAGTTCTTC
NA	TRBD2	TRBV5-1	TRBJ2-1	CASSSSPAGEYNEQFF	TGCGCCAGCAGCTCGAGCCCCGCGGGAGAATACAATGAGCAGTTCTTC
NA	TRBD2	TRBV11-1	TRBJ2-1	CASSGWEGWNEQFF	TGTGCCTCAAGCGGGTGGGAGGGCTGGAATGAGCAGTTCTTC
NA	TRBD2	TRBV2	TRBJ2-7	CASSDPWTSGRVIYEQYF	TGTGCCAGCAGTGATCCCTGGACTAGCGGGAGGGTAATCTACGAGCAGTACTTC
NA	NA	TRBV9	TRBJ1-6	CASSAVGAPGVSPLHF	TGTGCCAGCAGCGCAGTCGGGGCCCCGGGAGTCTCACCCCTCCACTTT
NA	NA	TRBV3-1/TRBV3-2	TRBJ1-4	CASSQGGGRTNEKLFF	TGTGCCAGCAGCCAAGGGGGGGGCCGAACTAATGAAAAACTGTTTTTT
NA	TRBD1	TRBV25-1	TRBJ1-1	CASSGTGRYTEAFF	TGTGCCAGCAGTGGGACAGGGAGGTACACTGAAGCTTTCTTT
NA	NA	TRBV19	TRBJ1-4	CASQRTGSVWEKLFF	TGTGCCAGTCAGCGAACAGGGTCCGTATGGGAAAAACTGTTTTTT
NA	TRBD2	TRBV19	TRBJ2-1	CASRSSGLAGVVEQFF	TGTGCCAGTCGCTCCTCTGGACTAGCGGGAGTAGTGGAGCAGTTCTTC
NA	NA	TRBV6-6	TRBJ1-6	CASSSQGRGSPLHF	TGTGCCAGCAGCTCACAGGGCCGGGGTTCACCCCTCCACTTT
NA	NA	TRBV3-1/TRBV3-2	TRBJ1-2	CASSQEGRVLGGYTF	TGTGCCAGCAGCCAAGAGGGGAGGGTCCTTGGGGGCTACACCTTC
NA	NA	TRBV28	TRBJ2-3	CASRRGKSTDTQYF	TGTGCCAGCAGACGGGGTAAGAGCACAGATACGCAGTATTTT
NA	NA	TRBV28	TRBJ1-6	CASREGSSPLHF	TGTGCCAGCAGGGAGGGGAGTTCACCCCTCCACTTT
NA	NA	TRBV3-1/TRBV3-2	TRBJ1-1	CASSQQGALNTEAFF	TGTGCCAGCAGCCAACAAGGGGCCCTGAACACTGAAGCTTTCTTT
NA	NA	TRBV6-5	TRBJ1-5	CASRNRENQPQHF	TGTGCCAGCAGGAACAGGGAGAATCAGCCCCAGCATTTT
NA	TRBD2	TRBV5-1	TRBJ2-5	CASSWAFREGGKETQYF	TGCGCCAGCAGCTGGGCCTTTAGGGAGGGAGGGAAGGAGACCCAGTACTTC
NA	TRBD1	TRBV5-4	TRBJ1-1	CASSVGTGWEAFF	TGTGCCAGCAGCGTTGGGACAGGATGGGAAGCTTTCTTT
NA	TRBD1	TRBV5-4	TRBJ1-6	CASSVNGGQYNSPLHF	TGTGCCAGCAGCGTGAACGGGGGACAGTATAATTCACCCCTCCACTTT
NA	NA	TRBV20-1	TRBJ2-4	CSVQGKNIQYF	TGCAGTGTTCAGGGGAAAAACATTCAGTACTTC
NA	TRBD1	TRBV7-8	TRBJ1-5	CASSSGQGSQPQHF	TGTGCCAGCAGCTCGGGACAGGGAAGTCAGCCCCAGCATTTT
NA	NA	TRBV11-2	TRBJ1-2	CASSLDIAGVYGYTF	TGTGCCAGCAGCTTAGATATAGCAGGGGTCTATGGCTACACCTTC
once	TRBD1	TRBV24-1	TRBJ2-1	CATSDPATGIREQFF	TGTGCCACCAGTGATCCCGCGACAGGGATCCGTGAGCAGTTCTTC
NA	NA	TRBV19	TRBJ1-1	CASSIAAEAGTEAFF	TGTGCCAGTAGTATAGCAGCCGAGGCGGGCACTGAAGCTTTCTTT
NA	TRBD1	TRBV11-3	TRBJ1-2	CASSLTGDYGYTF	TGTGCCAGCAGCTTGACAGGGGACTATGGCTACACCTTC
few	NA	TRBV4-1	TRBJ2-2	CASSQLNTGELFF	TGCGCCAGCAGCCAACTGAACACCGGGGAGCTGTTTTTT
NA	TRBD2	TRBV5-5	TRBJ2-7	CASSLGLAGLYEQYF	TGTGCCAGCAGCTTGGGACTAGCGGGTCTCTACGAGCAGTACTTC
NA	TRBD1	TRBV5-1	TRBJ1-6	CASSLDRGRNSPLHF	TGCGCCAGCAGCTTGGACAGGGGGCGGAATTCACCCCTCCACTTT
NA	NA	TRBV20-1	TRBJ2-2	CSASGTGELFF	TGCAGTGCCTCCGGCACCGGGGAGCTGTTTTTT
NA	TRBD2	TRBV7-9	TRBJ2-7	CASSLRLGGVEQYF	TGTGCCAGCAGCCTCCGACTGGGGGGGGTCGAGCAGTACTTC
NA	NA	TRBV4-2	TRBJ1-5	CASSQDGAMTGNQPQHF	TGTGCCAGCAGCCAAGATGGGGCGATGACTGGCAATCAGCCCCAGCATTTT
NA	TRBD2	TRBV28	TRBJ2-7	CASSPTSGWAYEQYF	TGTGCCAGCAGTCCCACTAGCGGATGGGCCTACGAGCAGTACTTC
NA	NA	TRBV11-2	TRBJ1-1	CASSLVGWNTEAFF	TGTGCCAGCAGCTTAGTTGGCTGGAACACTGAAGCTTTCTTT
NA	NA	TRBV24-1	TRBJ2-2	CATSDSWTETNTGELFF	TGTGCCACCAGTGATTCCTGGACAGAAACGAACACCGGGGAGCTGTTTTTT
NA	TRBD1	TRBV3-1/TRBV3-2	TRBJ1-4	CASSQGGQGGMGNEKLFF	TGTGCCAGCAGCCAAGGGGGACAGGGCGGAATGGGAAATGAAAAACTGTTTTTT
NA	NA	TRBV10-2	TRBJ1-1	CASSEQRSTEAFF	TGCGCCAGCAGTGAGCAACGGAGCACTGAAGCTTTCTTT